Detailed here is one TCR beta chain. Germline V lookup: CDR1 SGHRS, CDR2 YFSETQ. J gave up 3 bases and V 3 bases, and 11 bases lay outside the gene matches. The CDR3 length is 17 residues. The entry originates in a study of blood T cell repertoires in COVID-19. Clones were sequenced by immunoSEQ multiplex PCR, and TCRdb holds only the in-frame ones, with some missing. Among 140,000 or so clones listed, 80% to 90% were seen once. The sequence came from a man between 60 and 75 years old who had recovered from COVID-19. V usage is TRBV5-1 and J usage is TRBJ1-2, with 10 bases lining up with TRBD1. The specimen was PBMCs or T cells enriched from blood (not recorded which). CDR3 loop: CASSSGGPGQGYYGYTF. DNA for the CDR3: TGCGCCAGCAGCTCGGGAGGACCGGGACAGGGGTACTATGGCTACACCTTC.